Below, 8 T cell receptor beta chains from the same sample are listed, as sequenced in a study of T cell responses to AZD1222 COVID-19 vaccine (dated by TCRdb to the early 2020s). The time point label for this specimen denotes: baseline before first vaccination. Preparation of the library involved the immunoSEQ multiplex PCR assay. TCRdb obtained this table from immuneACCESS and retained in-frame rearrangements with V and J assigned. These tables miss some clones; where compared with another copy, unresolved V genes account for less than half of the shortfall, and the remainder is unexplained. The sample table contains roughly 150,000 clones; only one count was recorded for around nine tenths of them. The ten biggest clones cover more than 3.5% of the sample. This sample comprised peripheral blood, obtained on day 0 of AZD1222 vaccination. The receptors here all came from an adult in good health.

The V call is TRBV21-1, the J call TRBJ1-5. TRBV21-1 is deemed a pseudogene. The CDR3 totals 13 residues. The CDR3 sequence: CASSSGVGQPQHF. In nucleotides, the CDR3 is TGTGCCAGCAGCAGTGGGGTGGGACAGCCCCAGCATTTT.

The sample holds one count of this clone. This sequence joins TRBV2 and TRBJ2-7, with 11 bases lining up with TRBD1. J was trimmed by 5 bases and V by 7 bases; bases with no gene match: 4. The CDR3 covers 13 residues. In germline, CDR1 is SNHLY, CDR2 FYNNEI. DNA for the CDR3: TGTGCCAGCACCCGGGACAGGGGGGACGAGCAGTACTTC. This codes for CASTRDRGDEQYF.

The V and J genes are TRBV19 and TRBJ2-3; D perhaps matches TRBD2 (5 bases). Trimming cost V 1 base and J 0 bases, with 11 bases left between them. Germline-derived CDR1 and CDR2 are LNHDA and SQIVND (reference sequence). The CDR3 length is 16 residues. CDR3 sequence (DNA): TGTGCCAGTAGTATAGGGGCGGGCGCTAGCACAGATACGCAGTATTTT. Translation gives CASSIGAGASTDTQYF.

The rearrangement links TRBV5-1 to TRBJ1-1; D remains ambiguous. Germline V CDR1 and CDR2: SGHRS, YFSETQ. V lost 0 bases to trimming and J lost 1 base, with 10 bases between them. This CDR3 comprises 15 residues. Written as DNA, the CDR3 is TGCGCCAGCAGCTTGGAGCTCCGGTCGAACACTGAAGCTTTCTTT. Protein sequence: CASSLELRSNTEAFF.

The gene calls are TRBV6-2 or TRBV6-3 and TRBJ2-3; TRBD2 agrees at 8 bases. V shed 2 bases and J 1 base; nucleotides not matched to a gene: 8. The CDR3 totals 17 residues. Germline loops: CDR1 MNHEY, CDR2 SVGEGT. For the CDR3, the DNA is TGTGCCAGCAGTTACCTCCCGGGAGGGCCTCGCACAGATACGCAGTATTTT. Translation gives CASSYLPGGPRTDTQYF.

The chain has TRBV27 and TRBJ1-2; no clear D gene. Germline V lookup: CDR1 MNHEY, CDR2 SMNVEV (reference sequence). V was trimmed by 0 bases and J by 2 bases, leaving 13 bases between them. This CDR3 region has 16 residues. The CDR3 coding sequence is TGTGCCAGCAGTTTATCATTCCAGGCGACCAACTATGGCTACACCTTC. This gives the protein CASSLSFQATNYGYTF.

The chain is built from TRBV6-5 and TRBJ2-1; D not resolved. The germline CDR1 and CDR2 sequences are MNHEY and SVGAGI. The V end was cut by 0 bases, the J end by 2 bases, with 8 bases between. The CDR3 spans 15 residues. As DNA, the CDR3 is TGTGCCAGCAGTTACTCCCAGTTTCCCTACAATGAGCAGTTCTTC. Protein product: CASSYSQFPYNEQFF.

V and J are TRBV30 and TRBJ1-2; TRBD1 might be the D (6 bases). The germline V gene has CDR1 GTSNPN and CDR2 SVGIG (reference sequence). The CDR3 has 12 amino acids. Trimming cost V 3 bases and J 5 bases, with 10 bases left between them. The CDR3 coding sequence is TGTGCCTGGAGCGGGGACAAGTATGGCTACACCTTC. It translates to CAWSGDKYGYTF.